Detailed here is one T cell receptor (beta chain). Its antigen is still unknown. The repertoire was sequenced with immunoSEQ multiplex PCR; TCRdb's copy has only in-frame clones and lacks some. The data contain 2 million to 2.5 million clones, under 97% of them singletons. Germline V gives CDR1 SGHRS, CDR2 YFSETQ. The CDR3 consists of 15 residues. Trimming removed 1 base at V and 7 bases at J, with 18 bases between. This sample stems from a study of shared clonotypes between healthy human individuals. Study-level results: Rarefaction curves obtained for sorted subsets showed sequencing incomplete despite large depth. Shared clonotypes: about 4.6% naive CD4, about 3.5% naive CD8, about 2.5% memory CD4, roughly 0.4% memory CD8. Naive subsets, compared against memory subsets, generally had larger estimated richness values.

The chain is built from TRBV5-1 and TRBJ2-7; D might be TRBD1 (6 bases). Sequences were obtained from naive CD4+ T cells sorted from blood. The sample's subset: CD45RA+ positively selected. The clonotype originates from a young man in good health. The CDR3 spells CASSLRAAGVEEQYF. The DNA of the CDR3 is TGCGCCAGCAGCTTGAGGGCTGCAGGGGTGGAGGAGCAGTACTTC.